These 9 T cell receptor beta chains were all obtained from the same sample, sequenced in a study of blood T cells in healthy people across ages. A second roughly 6 to 12 cycle PCR used barcoded and J-beta primers. TCRdb re-called the 5' RACE reads through MiXCR, storing one row per CDR3 protein. The repertoire holds about 500,000 distinct CDR3 sequences, with under 30% as singletons. These same records also appear under a second study, on T cells of mothers and their children.

Source material: blood. These receptors were obtained from a boy between 10 and 17 years old in good health.

This clonotype has more than one count but fewer than ten. The chain couples TRBV7-9 to TRBJ1-1, with no clear D. Deletions cut 5 bases from V and 4 bases from J, with 14 bases between. Germline V gives CDR1 SEHNR, CDR2 FQNEAQ (reference sequence). The CDR3 totals 14 residues. CDR3 amino acids: CASSPRQAGTEAFF. The CDR3 region has the DNA TGTGCCAGCAGCCCACGGCAGGCGGGCACTGAAGCTTTCTTT.

This chain links TRBV12-3 or TRBV12-4 with TRBJ2-5; D could derive from TRBD1 or TRBD2 (6 bases each). The CDR3 covers 14 residues. V dropped 8 bases and J dropped 3 bases, with 16 bases sitting between them. The CDR3: CASATLGGEETQYF. In nucleotides, the CDR3 is TGTGCCAGCGCAACCCTGGGGGGCGAAGAGACCCAGTACTTC.

This chain uses TRBV6-6 with TRBJ2-2, with D maybe TRBD1 (5 bases). The CDR3 has 15 residues. The germline V gene has CDR1 MNHNY and CDR2 SVGAGI (reference sequence). Trimming took 4 bases from V and 2 from J, leaving 11 bases between them. CDR3 sequence (DNA): TGTGCCAGCAGTTGGCCCAGGACAAACACCGGGGAGCTGTTTTTT. This codes for CASSWPRTNTGELFF.

Details on this clonotype: This sequence may be a read error, since a much larger clone differs from it by one base. The CDR3 protein is CANSDWGGYTDTQYF. CDR3 DNA sequence: TGTGCCAACAGTGACTGGGGAGGCTACACAGATACGCAGTATTTT. V gene TRBV6-1 combines with J gene TRBJ2-3; a possible D gene is TRBD2 (6 bases). Looked up from germline, CDR1 is MNHNS and CDR2 is SASEGT. The CDR3 has 15 amino acids.

In its sample, this clonotype was seen a few times. This chain uses TRBV2 with TRBJ2-4, with 11 bases lining up with TRBD2. Germline V lookup: CDR1 SNHLY, CDR2 FYNNEI. This CDR3 comprises 15 residues. Germline trimming cut 5 bases from V and 7 bases from J; bases unmatched to any gene: 7. CDR3: CASSPRSGRVNIQYF. CDR3 DNA: TGTGCCAGCAGTCCCCGTAGCGGGAGGGTGAACATTCAGTACTTC.

This clonotype was seen a handful of times. V usage is TRBV7-2 and J usage is TRBJ2-7; possible D gene TRBD1, 5 bases. The V gene lost 5 bases and the J gene lost 0 bases, with 14 bases spanning the gap. This CDR3 has 15 amino acids. The germline CDR1 and CDR2 sequences are SGHTA and FQGNSA. The CDR3 reads CASSPSRQSSYEQYF. Here the CDR3 DNA reads TGTGCCAGCAGCCCTTCCCGACAGAGCTCCTACGAGCAGTACTTC.

V is TRBV9 and J is TRBJ2-5; TRBD2 matches 11 bases. The CDR3 contains 15 residues. CDR1 is SGDLS and CDR2 is YYNGEE in the germline V gene. J gave up 5 bases and V 2 bases, and 5 bases lay outside the gene matches. In DNA, the CDR3 is TGTGCCAGCAGCGTTGATAGCGGGAGGGGGGAGACCCAGTACTTC. Residues: CASSVDSGRGETQYF.

This clonotype was detected a few times. The chain combines TRBV20-1 with TRBJ1-5, with D tentatively TRBD1 (5 bases). Germline lookup yields CDR1 DFQATT and CDR2 SNEGSKA (reference sequence). The CDR3 is 14 residues long. V lost 2 bases and J 7 bases, leaving 15 bases between the germline ends. In nucleotides, the CDR3 is TGCAGTGCTAGATCGTGGGACGGAGGGCAGCCCCAGCATTTT. This translates into CSARSWDGGQPQHF.

This clonotype appeared a few times. This rearrangement joins TRBV5-1 to TRBJ2-3, with 9 bases lining up with TRBD2. The trim removed 0 bases at V and 4 bases at J, leaving 9 bases unmatched. The germline V gene has CDR1 SGHRS and CDR2 YFSETQ. The CDR3 runs 17 residues. The DNA for the CDR3 is TGCGCCAGCAGCTTGGTCCGGCGGGGGGGCCCCGCAGATACGCAGTATTTT. It codes for CASSLVRRGGPADTQYF.